This T cell receptor (beta chain) was observed in a study of cytomegalovirus exposure and HLA in healthy donors. General study results and limits: The records held CMV serostatus as the only immune exposure information.

There are a few counts of this clone. Its antigen remains unknown. The PCR ran on 60 Vbeta and 13 Jbeta primers. Produced via immunoSEQ multiplex PCR; TCRdb's table is partial and in-frame only. The sample shows some 200,000 clones, around 86% of them seen only once. The CDR3 length is 15 residues. The V gene lost 1 base and the J gene lost 8 bases, with 16 bases spanning the gap. Germline CDR1 reads WSHSY; CDR2 reads SAAADI. Input material: PBMCs. V is TRBV10-2 and J is TRBJ2-3; D is possibly TRBD2 (6 bases). The receptor comes from a man aged 40-49 years in good health and CMV-seropositive. The CDR3 DNA reads as TGCGCCAGCAGTGAGTATCGGACTATTTACGGTACGCAGTATTTT. Translation gives CASSEYRTIYGTQYF.